This T cell receptor (beta chain) was recorded in a study of immune characterization of retroperitoneal liposarcoma. V lost 3 bases and J 7 bases, leaving 16 bases between the germline ends. The CDR3 totals 14 residues. The germline gives CDR1 SGHAT, CDR2 FQDESV (reference sequence). TCRdb reanalysed the PCR reads using MiXCR and keeps one entry per CDR3 protein. The table shows around 19,000 distinct CDR3 sequences, with about 35% occurring only once. The sequence came from a male donor with retroperitoneal liposarcoma. The material sequenced was blood. The V call is TRBV11-1, the J call TRBJ2-7, with a possible D match to TRBD2 (7 bases). This CDR3 reads CASSFFWGRGEQYF. CDR3 sequence (DNA): TGTGCCAGCAGCTTTTTTTGGGGGCGGGGGGAGCAGTACTTC.